This T cell receptor (beta chain) comes out of a study of beta chain features in type 1 diabetes. The study, taken as a whole, reports: Shortening that was moderate but significant affected the TCRB CDR3s of Type 1 diabetes patients in all four CD4+ subsets. Any HLA-type effect on TCRB rearrangement remained unresolved here. Across patients, naive, central memory and Treg TCRB repertoires exhibited apparently greater similarity than was observed across healthy donors.

Every donor provided one heparinised blood draw, which averaged roughly 120 mL. CD4+ cells of the naive, central memory, regulatory and stem cell-like memory types were sorted via CD45RO/CCR7/CD25/CD127/CD95/CD27. CDR3 length: 13 residues. The V gene lost 9 bases and the J gene lost 0 bases, with 9 bases spanning the gap. Isolated RNA was reverse transcribed in full, so expressed TCRB transcripts were sequenced. Libraries were prepared by immunoSEQ multiplex PCR; TCRdb keeps only in-frame clonotypes and omits some of them. The table includes 600,000 to 700,000 clones, approximately 13% detected once. As concerns this clone: What it binds is unknown.

Sequencing was performed on naive CD4+ T cells from blood. This sequence joins TRBV23-1 and TRBJ1-3; D gene unclear. TRBV23-1 is classed as an ORF, of uncertain function. The clonotype comes from a man aged 25 to 40 with type 1 diabetes. The DNA of the CDR3 is TGCGCCAGATTGAGTGACTCTGGAAACACCATATATTTT. It specifies CARLSDSGNTIYF.